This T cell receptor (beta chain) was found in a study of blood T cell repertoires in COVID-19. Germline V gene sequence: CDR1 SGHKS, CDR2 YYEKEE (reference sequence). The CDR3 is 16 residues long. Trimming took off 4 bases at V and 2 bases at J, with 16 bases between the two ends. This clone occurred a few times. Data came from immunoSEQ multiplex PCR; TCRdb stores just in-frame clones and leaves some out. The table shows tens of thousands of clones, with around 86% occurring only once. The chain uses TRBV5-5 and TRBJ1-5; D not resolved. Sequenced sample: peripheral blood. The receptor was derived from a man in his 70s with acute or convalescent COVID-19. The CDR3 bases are TGTGCCAGCAGCAACCTACCTCATACGGGCAATCAGCCCCAGCATTTT. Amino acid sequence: CASSNLPHTGNQPQHF.